This TCR beta chain was documented in a study of response to subunit inactivated influenza vaccine. MiXCR, applied by TCRdb to the RT-PCR reads, yields one record per CDR3 protein. The sample holds 500,000 to 750,000 distinct CDR3 sequences; 12% to 15% are singletons and the top ten take around 10%. The V end was cut by 3 bases, the J end by 4 bases, with 10 bases between. Germline CDR1 and CDR2: SEHNR and FQNEAQ (reference sequence). There are 14 residues in the CDR3. The sample was PBMCs from blood, taken roughly 12 days after vaccination. The chain joins TRBV7-9 to TRBJ2-1, with D perhaps matching TRBD1 or TRBD2 (5 bases each). The receptor comes from a man aged 50 to 59 who received an inactivated influenza vaccine. As DNA, the CDR3 is TGTGCCAGCAGCTTCGGGGACCCATACAATGAGCAGTTCTTC. It yields the protein CASSFGDPYNEQFF. The complete variable domain, with remaining parts taken from reference TRBV7-9 and TRBJ2-1, reads DTGVSQNPRHKITKRGQNVTFRCDPISEHNRLYWYRQTLGQGPEFLTYFQNEAQLEKSRLLSDRFSAERPKGSFSTLEIQRTEQGDSAMYLCASSFGDPYNEQFFGPGTRLTVL.